This T cell receptor (beta chain) was found in a study of persistence of HIV-infected CD4 T cells. Broader study findings: TCRbeta richness was lower in CMV- and Gag-responding cells than in anti-CD3/anti-CD28-responding cells.

This was the immunoSEQ version 4 assay in survey mode. Data came from immunoSEQ multiplex PCR; TCRdb stores just in-frame clones and leaves some out. The sample includes about 30,000 clones, roughly 71% of them seen just once. Overlapping HIV-1 Gag 15-mer peptides at roughly 1 ug per peptide per mL were used. CD4+ T cells upregulating both CD40 ligand and CD69 were sorted as responding cells. This clone has just a few counts. Its specificity is unknown. Trimming pared 3 bases from V and 7 bases from J, leaving 9 bases between. This CDR3 has 13 amino acids. Looked up from germline, CDR1 is WSHSY and CDR2 is SAAADI.

This receptor was identified in an adult man with HIV who was CMV-seropositive. This material consisted of CD4+ T cells sorted from PBMCs after approximately 19-hour stimulation, taken from a patient who received antiretroviral therapy. The V call is TRBV10-2, the J call TRBJ2-2; D is unresolved. The CDR3 bases are TGCGCCAGCAGTGATTCGGAAATCGGGGAGCTGTTTTTT. Its protein product is CASSDSEIGELFF.